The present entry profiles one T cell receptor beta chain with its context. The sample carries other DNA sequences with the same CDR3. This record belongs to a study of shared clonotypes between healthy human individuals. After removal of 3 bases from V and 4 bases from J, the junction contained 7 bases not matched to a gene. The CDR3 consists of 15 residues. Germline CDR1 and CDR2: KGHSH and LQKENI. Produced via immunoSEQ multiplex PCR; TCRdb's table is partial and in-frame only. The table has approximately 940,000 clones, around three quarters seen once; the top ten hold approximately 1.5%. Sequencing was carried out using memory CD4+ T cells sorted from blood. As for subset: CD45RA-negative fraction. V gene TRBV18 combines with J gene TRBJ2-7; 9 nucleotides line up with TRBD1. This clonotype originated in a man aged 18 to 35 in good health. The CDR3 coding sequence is TGTGCCAGCTCACCCGGGACAGGGTCATCATACGAGCAGTACTTC. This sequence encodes CASSPGTGSSYEQYF.